This is a list of T cell receptor beta chains from one sample in a study of beta chain features in type 1 diabetes. This table comes from immunoSEQ multiplex PCR, and its TCRdb copy is limited to in-frame clones, with some not included. The sample consists of 500,000 to 650,000 clones, 9.5% to 15% of them appearing once. The sequenced sample consisted of naive CD4+ T cells from blood. These TCRs come from a man aged 30 to 45 with type 1 diabetes. The CDR3 runs from the conserved cysteine through the conserved F or W. D genes are given only for firm matches. A clone size is listed for some rows: how often the clone was seen (once, few, many), or a class if it is expanded.

TRBV7-2,TRBD1,-,TRBJ2-7,CASSLAGTGGYEQYF,TGTGCCAGCAGCTTAGCCGGGACAGGGGGCTACGAGCAGTACTTC
TRBV20-1,-,few,TRBJ2-1,CRLQSNEQFF,TGCAGGTTACAGAGCAATGAGCAGTTCTTC
TRBV20-1,-,-,TRBJ2-7,CSAKGSYEQYF,TGCAGTGCCAAAGGCTCCTACGAGCAGTACTTC
TRBV10-3,-,-,TRBJ2-1,CAISDLGGFSYNEQFF,TGTGCCATCAGCGACCTAGGGGGGTTCTCCTACAATGAGCAGTTCTTC
TRBV6-1,-,-,TRBJ2-3,CASSDSRGGRDTQYF,TGTGCCAGCAGTGATAGTCGAGGGGGGAGAGATACGCAGTATTTT
TRBV7-2,TRBD1,-,TRBJ1-2,CASSLAGQGATYGYTF,TGTGCCAGCAGCTTAGCGGGGCAGGGGGCCACCTATGGCTACACCTTC
TRBV5-4,-,few,TRBJ1-1,CASSLDRLNTEAFF,TGTGCCAGCAGCTTGGACAGGCTAAACACTGAAGCTTTCTTT
TRBV29-1,-,few,TRBJ2-1,CSGVGYRIYNEQFF,TGCAGCGGTGTGGGGTACAGGATCTACAATGAGCAGTTCTTC
TRBV4-3,TRBD1,-,TRBJ2-1,CASSQAGQGVDEQFF,TGCGCCAGCAGCCAAGCAGGACAGGGGGTGGATGAGCAGTTCTTC
TRBV18,-,-,TRBJ1-6,CASSPAQVYNSPLHF,TGTGCCAGCTCACCAGCACAGGTCTATAATTCACCCCTCCACTTT
TRBV4-3,-,few,TRBJ1-2,CASSPQGAGTYGYTF,TGCGCCAGCAGCCCCCAAGGGGCAGGGACCTATGGCTACACCTTC
TRBV18,-,-,TRBJ1-5,CASSRAPASNQPQHF,TGTGCCAGCTCACGAGCACCCGCTAGCAATCAGCCCCAGCATTTT
TRBV29-1,-,few,TRBJ2-7,CSAVTGFYEQYF,TGCAGCGCCGTCACGGGGTTCTACGAGCAGTACTTC
TRBV7-9,-,-,TRBJ1-3,CASTVTDYFSGNTIYF,TGTGCCAGCACCGTAACTGACTACTTCTCTGGAAACACCATATATTTT
TRBV7-9,TRBD2,few,TRBJ2-1,CARSDGGFHNEQFF,TGTGCCAGGAGTGACGGGGGGTTCCACAATGAGCAGTTCTTC
TRBV9,-,few,TRBJ2-1,CASSHTSGLASNEQFF,TGTGCCAGCAGCCATACATCTGGACTCGCTAGCAATGAGCAGTTCTTC
TRBV4-3,-,few,TRBJ2-2,CASSQDPGTGTGELFF,TGCGCCAGCAGCCAAGACCCAGGCACGGGCACCGGGGAGCTGTTTTTT
TRBV2,-,few,TRBJ2-7,CASSDLGVSIYEQYF,TGTGCCAGCAGTGATCTGGGCGTTTCGATATACGAGCAGTACTTC
TRBV5-1,-,-,TRBJ1-6,CASSLGRDDLDNSPLHF,TGCGCCAGCAGCTTGGGACGGGATGACCTGGATAATTCACCCCTCCACTTT
TRBV18,TRBD1,-,TRBJ1-4,CASSRDRNEKLFF,TGTGCCAGCAGCCGGGACAGGAATGAAAAACTGTTTTTT
TRBV6-6,TRBD2,few,TRBJ2-2,CASSEGGGTNTGELFF,TGTGCCAGTTCCGAGGGCGGGGGAACGAACACCGGGGAGCTGTTTTTT
TRBV5-1,TRBD1,-,TRBJ2-3,CASSSDRATDTQYF,TGCGCCAGCAGCTCCGACAGGGCCACAGATACGCAGTATTTT
TRBV9,-,-,TRBJ1-5,CASSKENQPQHF,TGTGCCAGCAGTAAGGAGAATCAGCCCCAGCATTTT
TRBV7-2,-,few,TRBJ1-3,CASSSRPRSGNTIYF,TGTGCCAGTAGCTCCCGACCGCGCTCCGGAAACACCATATATTTT
TRBV19,-,-,TRBJ1-2,CAIEGTDGYTF,TGTGCCATCGAGGGTACTGATGGCTACACCTTC
TRBV19,-,-,TRBJ1-6,CATSLRGPNSPLHF,TGTGCCACCTCCCTTCGTGGGCCTAATTCACCCCTCCACTTT
TRBV28,TRBD1,-,TRBJ2-7,CASRRTGLYEQYF,TGTGCCAGCAGGCGGACAGGGCTTTACGAGCAGTACTTC
TRBV4-3,TRBD1,-,TRBJ1-5,CASSQDWQGARQPQHF,TGCGCCAGCAGCCAAGATTGGCAGGGGGCACGGCAGCCCCAGCATTTT
TRBV28,TRBD1,-,TRBJ1-5,CASSLTAGGFNQPQHF,TGTGCCAGCAGTTTGACGGCAGGGGGATTCAATCAGCCCCAGCATTTT
TRBV7-2,-,-,TRBJ2-5,CASSIVQETQYF,TGTGCCAGCAGCATCGTCCAAGAGACCCAGTACTTC
TRBV5-6,-,-,TRBJ1-6,CASSFRRGSGDNSPLHF,TGTGCCAGCAGCTTCCGCAGGGGATCCGGGGATAATTCACCCCTCCACTTT
TRBV29-1,TRBD1,few,TRBJ1-1,CSGMTGERGAFF,TGCAGCGGAATGACAGGGGAACGGGGAGCTTTCTTT
TRBV4-2,-,-,TRBJ2-3,CASSPRRGDSTSTDTQYF,TGTGCCAGCAGCCCGCGAAGGGGGGACTCAACTAGCACAGATACGCAGTATTTT
TRBV9,-,few,TRBJ2-3,CASSVGRIRGTDTQYF,TGTGCCAGCAGCGTAGGGAGGATTCGGGGCACAGATACGCAGTATTTT
TRBV27,-,few,TRBJ2-5,CASSPGGARAQETQYF,TGTGCCAGCAGTCCCGGGGGAGCCCGGGCTCAAGAGACCCAGTACTTC
TRBV5-1,TRBD2,few,TRBJ2-1,CASSFIKGTSGGSSYNEQFF,TGCGCCAGCAGCTTTATTAAAGGAACTAGCGGGGGGAGCTCCTACAATGAGCAGTTCTTC
TRBV9,-,-,TRBJ2-3,CASRTDVGKEYF,TGTGCCAGCCGGACGGACGTTGGAAAGGAGTATTTT
TRBV11-2,-,few,TRBJ1-1,CASSPQRGVTEAFF,TGTGCCAGCAGCCCCCAGAGGGGGGTCACTGAAGCTTTCTTT
TRBV18,-,-,TRBJ2-1,CASSSDNEQFF,TGTGCCAGCTCATCTGACAATGAGCAGTTCTTC
TRBV5-1,-,-,TRBJ1-5,CASSSGPNSNQPQHF,TGCGCCAGCAGCTCGGGACCTAATAGCAATCAGCCCCAGCATTTT
TRBV7-2,TRBD1,few,TRBJ1-5,CASTSTGGRNQPQHF,TGTGCCAGCACCTCCACAGGGGGCCGTAATCAGCCCCAGCATTTT
TRBV15,-,few,TRBJ1-4,CATSRPTGNEKLFF,TGTGCCACCAGCAGGCCGACGGGGAATGAAAAACTGTTTTTT